Sequencing of this TCR beta chain was carried out in a study of beta chain features in type 1 diabetes. Reverse transcribing all isolated RNA meant expressed TCRB transcripts were sequenced. Some 4 million reads were obtained on average from naive, central memory and regulatory T cell samples. Repertoires were generated with immunoSEQ multiplex PCR, while TCRdb's copy carries only in-frame clones and drops some. The sample records more than 300,000 clones, roughly 12% being singletons. Study results and limitations: Since sequencing was performed on cDNA, cells with high TCR expression could be over-represented. Reduced insertions and increased deletions marked VDJ junctions in type 1 diabetes patients. PCR could preferentially amplify shorter templates, alike in patients and controls.

V dropped 8 bases and J dropped 2; count of bases not matched to a gene: 9. Germline V lookup: CDR1 MDHEN, CDR2 SYDVKM. CDR3 length equals 15 residues. In this sample, this clone turned up a few times. The target antigen is unknown. The genes are TRBV28 and TRBJ1-2, with 9 bases that match TRBD1. Specimen: naive CD4+ T cells from blood. The clonotype originates from a man aged 18 to 29 in good health. The CDR3 DNA sequence: TGTGCCAGCTCGACAGGGGGAGTCCCCAACTATGGCTACACCTTC. This sequence encodes CASSTGGVPNYGYTF.